The 25 T cell receptor beta chains below all came from one sample that was sequenced in a study of blood T cell repertoires in COVID-19. Clones were read by immunoSEQ multiplex PCR, and TCRdb kept only the in-frame ones, dropping some. The sample holds just under 300,000 clones, 70% to 90% seen once. Material for sequencing was peripheral blood. The source is a man in his 70s with acute or convalescent COVID-19.

V and J are TRBV5-4 and TRBJ1-6, with a tentative D call TRBD1 (5 bases). Trimming cost V 2 bases and J 8 bases, with 11 bases left between them. The CDR3 totals 14 residues. CDR1 SGHNT and CDR2 YYREEE come from the germline V gene (reference sequence). CDR3 amino acids: CASSFKGLDSPLHF. CDR3 in DNA: TGTGCCAGCAGCTTTAAGGGGCTAGATTCACCCCTCCACTTT.

The gene calls are TRBV7-8 and TRBJ1-5; tentatively, D is TRBD1 (6 bases). The CDR3 is 13 amino acids. The germline CDR1 and CDR2 sequences are SGHVS and FQNEAQ. V lost 4 bases and J lost 6, with 10 bases in between. The CDR3: CASSSGVSQPQHF. The CDR3 coding sequence is TGTGCCAGCAGCTCAGGGGTCAGTCAGCCCCAGCATTTT. Combining the CDR3 with reference TRBV7-8 and TRBJ1-5 gives the whole variable domain GAGVSQSPRYKVAKRGQDVALRCDPISGHVSLFWYQQALGQGPEFLTYFQNEAQLDKSGLPSDRFFAERPEGSVSTLKIQRTQQEDSAVYLCASSSGVSQPQHFGDGTRLSIL.

In its sample, this clone was seen a few times. The chain combines TRBV4-2 with TRBJ2-2, with TRBD2 matching over 11 bases. J was trimmed by 6 bases and V by 3 bases; bases with no gene match: 9. The CDR3 extends over 17 amino acids. The germline gives CDR1 LGHNA, CDR2 YNFKEQ. The CDR3 here is CASSQIGTSGGAGELFF. The CDR3 DNA reads TGTGCCAGCAGCCAGATCGGGACTAGCGGCGGAGCCGGGGAGCTGTTTTTT.

This clone is a singleton in its sample. V is TRBV5-1 and J is TRBJ1-2; no reliable D call. V was shortened by 0 bases and J by 4 bases, with 10 bases between the two germline ends. The CDR3 length is 14 residues. Germline assignment: CDR1 SGHRS and CDR2 YFSETQ. CDR3 sequence: CASSLGQNPYGYTF. The CDR3 DNA reads as TGCGCCAGCAGCTTGGGGCAGAACCCCTATGGCTACACCTTC.

The chain carries TRBV7-2 and TRBJ1-1, with D perhaps TRBD1 (5 bases). The CDR3 runs 15 residues. Germline lookup yields CDR1 SGHTA and CDR2 FQGNSA. Between the trimmed V and J ends, which lost 1 base and 4 bases, there was a span of 13 bases. The CDR3 DNA reads as TGTGCCAGCAGCTTAGGGGGCCCAGGGTCCACTGAAGCTTTCTTT. This codes for CASSLGGPGSTEAFF.

This clone was recorded only once. As DNA, the CDR3 is TGTGCCAGCAGTGTTGACTGGAGCACAGATACGCAGTATTTT. Protein: CASSVDWSTDTQYF. The gene calls are TRBV6-4 and TRBJ2-3; no firm D call. Germline CDR1 is MRHNA and CDR2 is SNTAGT. CDR3 length: 14 amino acids. V shed 4 bases and J shed 0 bases, with 8 bases lying between them.

This clone was picked up one time. V is TRBV7-9 and J is TRBJ1-2; D might be TRBD1 (6 bases). This CDR3 contains 14 residues. Germline V gene data show CDR1 as SEHNR and CDR2 as FQNEAQ (reference sequence). V shed 5 bases and J shed 4 bases, with 14 bases lying between them. The chain's CDR3 is CASSRDNQGYGYTF. CDR3 bases: TGTGCCAGCAGCCGGGACAACCAGGGCTATGGCTACACCTTC.

The gene calls are TRBV24-1 and TRBJ2-7, with 7 bases identical to TRBD2. From germline, CDR1 is KGHDR and CDR2 SFDVKD. V shed 3 bases and J 5 bases; nucleotides not matched to a gene: 12. The CDR3 consists of 16 residues. The DNA for the CDR3 is TGTGCCACCAGTGATCGGGGGAGGGTGGGGTTCGACGAGCAGTACTTC. This gives the protein CATSDRGRVGFDEQYF.

The genes are TRBV3-1 (or the pseudogene TRBV3-2) and TRBJ1-6; possible D gene TRBD1, 6 bases. V gave up 0 bases and J gave up 5 bases, with 11 bases separating them. The CDR3 has 16 residues. Germline loops: CDR1 LGHDT, CDR2 YNNKEL (reference sequence). The CDR3 reads CASSQDWAGDNSPLHF. CDR3 in DNA: TGTGCCAGCAGCCAAGATTGGGCAGGGGATAATTCACCCCTCCACTTT.

The gene calls are TRBV6-2 or TRBV6-3 and TRBJ1-1, with 9 bases matching TRBD1. J lost 0 bases, V lost 5 bases, and 4 bases had no gene match. CDR3 size: 15 residues. The germline V gene encodes CDR1 MNHEY and CDR2 SVGEGT. For the CDR3, the DNA is TGTGCCAGCAGTCTACAGGGGGCGCTGAACACTGAAGCTTTCTTT. Its protein product is CASSLQGALNTEAFF.

CDR3 bases: TGCGCCAGCAGCTTGGGACTAGCGGGAGGGCCACTCCCTGAAAACATTCAGTACTTC. Translating gives CASSLGLAGGPLPENIQYF. The chain couples TRBV5-1 to TRBJ2-4; TRBD2 matches at 14 bases. J gave up 5 bases and V 0 bases, and 10 bases lay outside the gene matches. The CDR3 spans 19 residues. The germline V gene encodes CDR1 SGHRS and CDR2 YFSETQ. The full variable domain, with the rest looked up from reference TRBV5-1 and TRBJ2-4, is KAGVTQTPRYLIKTRGQQVTLSCSPISGHRSVSWYQQTPGQGLQFLFEYFSETQRNKGNFPGRFSGRQFSNSRSEMNVSTLELGDSALYLCASSLGLAGGPLPENIQYFGAGTRLSVL.

The CDR3 sequence is CASSQGLGVMNTEAFF. The DNA for the CDR3 is TGTGCCAGCAGCCAAGGGTTGGGAGTGATGAACACTGAAGCTTTCTTT. The chain carries TRBV3-1 (or the pseudogene TRBV3-2) and TRBJ1-1; D uncertain. Germline V CDR1 and CDR2: LGHDT, YNNKEL (reference sequence). Deletions cut 1 base from V and 0 bases from J, with 12 bases between. The CDR3 is made up of 16 amino acids.

J is TRBJ1-1 and V is TRBV3-1 (or the pseudogene TRBV3-2); D unresolved. The CDR3 length is 16 residues. The germline V and J ends were trimmed by 1 base and 0 bases, with 12 bases remaining between them. Germline V gene lookup returns CDR1 LGHDT and CDR2 YNNKEL (reference sequence). CDR3 sequence: CASSQGVKKLNTEAFF. CDR3 nucleotide sequence: TGTGCCAGCAGCCAAGGCGTTAAGAAATTGAACACTGAAGCTTTCTTT.

The chain combines TRBV6-2 or TRBV6-3 with TRBJ1-6; D is ambiguous. Per the germline V gene, CDR1 is MNHEY and CDR2 is SVGEGT. Trimming took off 2 bases at V and 11 bases at J, with 13 bases between the two ends. The CDR3 runs 14 residues. The DNA of the CDR3 is TGTGCCAGCAGTTACGAGAGGATTTTTCCACCCCTCCACTTT. This translates into CASSYERIFPPLHF.

The J gene is TRBJ2-5, the V gene TRBV5-1; D perhaps matches TRBD1 (6 bases). In germline, CDR1 is SGHRS, CDR2 YFSETQ. Trimming took off 2 bases at V and 2 bases at J, with 16 bases between the two ends. CDR3 size: 16 residues. The CDR3 nucleotides read TGCGCCAGCAGCTTACGGGTTAGGGGACAACAAGAGACCCAGTACTTC. The encoded protein is CASSLRVRGQQETQYF. Supplemented by reference TRBV5-1 and TRBJ2-5, the full variable domain reads KAGVTQTPRYLIKTRGQQVTLSCSPISGHRSVSWYQQTPGQGLQFLFEYFSETQRNKGNFPGRFSGRQFSNSRSEMNVSTLELGDSALYLCASSLRVRGQQETQYFGPGTRLLVL.

This CDR3 is CASSSGTLFPYEQYF. Here the CDR3 DNA reads TGTGCCAGCAGTTCCGGGACATTATTCCCCTACGAGCAGTACTTC. The rearrangement joins TRBV28 to TRBJ2-7; D is possibly TRBD1 (6 bases). V was clipped by 4 bases and J by 2 bases, with 15 bases between them. The CDR3 runs 15 residues. The V gene's germline CDR1 is MDHEN and CDR2 SYDVKM.

This clone was seen just once. The J gene is TRBJ2-1, the V gene TRBV27; 9 bases map to TRBD1. V shed 2 bases, J shed 3 bases, and the junction held 14 bases outside the gene matches. Germline assignment: CDR1 MNHEY and CDR2 SMNVEV (reference sequence). CDR3 size: 19 residues. The CDR3 sequence: CASSLRSGQGSILYNEQFF. The DNA for the CDR3 is TGTGCCAGCAGTTTAAGGTCGGGACAGGGTTCCATCCTCTACAATGAGCAGTTCTTC.

V is TRBV7-2 and J is TRBJ1-3, with a weak D call TRBD1 (6 bases). Trimming cost V 2 bases and J 1 base, with 6 bases left between them. The CDR3 runs 14 residues. CDR1 and CDR2 (germline): SGHTA, FQGNSA. The CDR3 DNA is TGTGCCAGCAGCTTACAGGGGTCTGGAAACACCATATATTTT. This codes for CASSLQGSGNTIYF.

The V gene is TRBV4-3, the J gene TRBJ2-3; the D gene is possibly TRBD2 (7 bases). Trimming took 0 bases from V and 6 from J, leaving 16 bases between them. Germline V CDR1 and CDR2: LGHNA, YSLEER. The CDR3 length is 16 residues. The CDR3 loop reads CASSQEGGGRRDTQYF. In DNA form, the CDR3 reads TGCGCCAGCAGCCAAGAGGGCGGGGGCCGTCGGGATACGCAGTATTTT.

Comments on this clone: The same CDR3 also results from other DNA sequences found in this sample. This sequence joins TRBV6-5 and TRBJ2-1; perhaps TRBD1 as D (6 bases). This CDR3 spans 16 amino acids. Trimming stripped 0 bases from V and 4 bases from J, with 13 bases between. CDR1 is MNHEY and CDR2 is SVGAGI in the germline V gene. CDR3 sequence (DNA): TGTGCCAGCAGTTACTCCGGGACAAGGACATACAATGAGCAGTTCTTC. Amino acids: CASSYSGTRTYNEQFF.

The chain joins TRBV19 to TRBJ1-5; weak D call: TRBD1 (6 bases). CDR3 length equals 16 residues. Germline values: CDR1 LNHDA, CDR2 SQIVND (reference sequence). Trimming pared 0 bases from V and 4 bases from J, leaving 13 bases between. CDR3 loop: CASSIDPGHTNQPQHF. CDR3 sequence (DNA): TGTGCCAGTAGTATAGACCCGGGACACACTAATCAGCCCCAGCATTTT.

The CDR3 sequence is CASSQGEYRVQETQYF. The CDR3 DNA sequence: TGTGCCAGCAGCCAAGGGGAGTACAGGGTCCAAGAGACCCAGTACTTC. The chain links TRBV3-1 (or the pseudogene TRBV3-2) to TRBJ2-5; tentative D call: TRBD1 (6 bases). Per germline, CDR1 LGHDT and CDR2 YNNKEL (reference sequence). The CDR3 totals 16 residues. V was cut by 1 base and J by 1 base, with 13 bases left in between.

CDR3: CASSQRQGANTIYF. CDR3 sequence (DNA): TGCGCCAGCAGCCAAAGACAGGGAGCTAACACCATATATTTT. The genes are TRBV5-1 and TRBJ1-3; 7 nucleotides line up with TRBD1. The CDR3 is 14 residues long. Trimming at V came to 4 bases and at J to 7 bases, leaving 8 bases not matched to a gene. Germline values: CDR1 SGHRS, CDR2 YFSETQ. Together with reference TRBV5-1 and TRBJ1-3, the CDR3 gives the full variable domain: KAGVTQTPRYLIKTRGQQVTLSCSPISGHRSVSWYQQTPGQGLQFLFEYFSETQRNKGNFPGRFSGRQFSNSRSEMNVSTLELGDSALYLCASSQRQGANTIYFGEGSWLTVV.

The rearrangement joins TRBV7-2 to TRBJ2-4; TRBD2 aligns across 8 bases. Germline V CDR1 and CDR2: SGHTA, FQGNSA. The CDR3 contains 14 residues. The junction had 1 base not matched to a gene; V was cut back by 5 bases and J by 1 base. CDR3 residues: CASSRGGAKNIQYF. CDR3 sequence (DNA): TGTGCCAGCAGCCGCGGGGGGGCCAAAAACATTCAGTACTTC.

The chain recombines TRBV10-3 with TRBJ1-2, with 9 bases lining up with TRBD1. V shed 3 bases, J shed 7 bases, and the junction held 12 bases outside the gene matches. Germline values: CDR1 ENHRY, CDR2 SYGVKD. The CDR3 covers 16 residues. CDR3 sequence (DNA): TGTGCCATCAGTGAAGGAAACAGGGGGCTTGATAGTGGCTACACCTTC. Its protein product is CAISEGNRGLDSGYTF.